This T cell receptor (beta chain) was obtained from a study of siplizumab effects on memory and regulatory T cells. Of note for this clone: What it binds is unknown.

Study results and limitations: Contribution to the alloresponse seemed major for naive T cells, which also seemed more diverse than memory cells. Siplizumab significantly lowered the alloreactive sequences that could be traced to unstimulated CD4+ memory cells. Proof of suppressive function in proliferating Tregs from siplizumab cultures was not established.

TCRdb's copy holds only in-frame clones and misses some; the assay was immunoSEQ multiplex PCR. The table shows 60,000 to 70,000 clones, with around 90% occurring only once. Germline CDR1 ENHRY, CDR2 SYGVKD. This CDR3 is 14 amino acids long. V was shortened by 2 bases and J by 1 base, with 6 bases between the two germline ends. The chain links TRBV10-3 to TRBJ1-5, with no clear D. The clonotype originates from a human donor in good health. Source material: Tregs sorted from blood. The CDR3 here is CAISEGRSNQPQHF. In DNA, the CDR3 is TGTGCCATCAGTGAGGGGAGAAGCAATCAGCCCCAGCATTTT.